This T cell receptor beta chain is drawn from a study of post-analysis software for immune sequencing data. J was trimmed by 1 base and V by 9 bases; bases with no gene match: 8. The V gene's germline CDR1 is MNHEY and CDR2 SVGAGI. This CDR3 has 14 residues. Worth noting for this clonotype: Its antigen is unknown.

cDNA libraries for TCR beta contained unique molecular identifiers. It was from roughly 1.1 to 9.2 million T cells that 500,000 to 600,000 cDNA molecules came. One entry per CDR3 protein results from TCRdb running MiXCR on the PCR reads. Here the sample spans hundreds of thousands of distinct CDR3 sequences, about 50% being singletons. General study points: A significant reduction in normalized Chao1 diversity was observed in multiple sclerosis patients versus controls. The study found TRBV5-6, TRBV5-1 and TRBV20-1 among five TRBV segments more frequent in patients than controls.

This TCR was recovered from a girl aged 5 to 17 with multiple sclerosis. The chain links TRBV6-5 to TRBJ2-7, with 8 bases identical to TRBD2. The specimen sequenced was blood. The CDR3 region is CASGGLAGSYEQYF. As DNA, the CDR3 is TGTGCCAGTGGGGGGCTAGCGGGTTCCTACGAGCAGTACTTC.